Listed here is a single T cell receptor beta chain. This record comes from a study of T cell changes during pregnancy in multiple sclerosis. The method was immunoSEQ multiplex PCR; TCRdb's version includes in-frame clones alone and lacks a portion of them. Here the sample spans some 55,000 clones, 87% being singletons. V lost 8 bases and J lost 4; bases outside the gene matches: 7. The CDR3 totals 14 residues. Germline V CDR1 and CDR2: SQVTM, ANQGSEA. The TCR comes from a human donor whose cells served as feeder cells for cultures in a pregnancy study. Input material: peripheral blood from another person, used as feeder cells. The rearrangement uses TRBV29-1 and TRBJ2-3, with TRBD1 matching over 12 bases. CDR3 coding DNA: TGCAGCACGGGACAGGGGGCTTTCCCAGATACGCAGTATTTT. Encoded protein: CSTGQGAFPDTQYF.